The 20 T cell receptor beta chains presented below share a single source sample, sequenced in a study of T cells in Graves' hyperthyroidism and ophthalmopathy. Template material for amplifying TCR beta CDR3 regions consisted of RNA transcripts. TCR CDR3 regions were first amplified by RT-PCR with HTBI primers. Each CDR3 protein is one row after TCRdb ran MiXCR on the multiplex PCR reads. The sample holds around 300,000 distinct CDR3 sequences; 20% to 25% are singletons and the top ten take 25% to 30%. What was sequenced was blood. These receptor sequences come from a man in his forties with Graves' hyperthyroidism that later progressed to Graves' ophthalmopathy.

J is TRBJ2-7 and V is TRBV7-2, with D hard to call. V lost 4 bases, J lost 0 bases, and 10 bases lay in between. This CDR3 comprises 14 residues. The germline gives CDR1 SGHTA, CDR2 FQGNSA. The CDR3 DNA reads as TGTGCCAGCAGCTCCACACCGAACTCCTACGAGCAGTACTTC. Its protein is CASSSTPNSYEQYF.

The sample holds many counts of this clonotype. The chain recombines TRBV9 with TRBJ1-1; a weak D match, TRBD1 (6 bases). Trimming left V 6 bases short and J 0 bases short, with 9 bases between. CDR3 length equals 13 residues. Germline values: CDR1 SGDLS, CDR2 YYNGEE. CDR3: CASNREMNTEAFF. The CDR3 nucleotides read TGTGCCAGCAACAGGGAAATGAACACTGAAGCTTTCTTT.

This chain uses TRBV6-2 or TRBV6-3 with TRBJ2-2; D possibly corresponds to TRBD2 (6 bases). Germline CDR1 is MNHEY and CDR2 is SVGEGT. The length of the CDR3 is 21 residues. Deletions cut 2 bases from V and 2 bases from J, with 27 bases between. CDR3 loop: CASSYAGFPGTQLSNTGELFF. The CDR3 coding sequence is TGTGCCAGCAGTTACGCGGGATTCCCCGGGACCCAACTCTCTAACACCGGGGAGCTGTTTTTT.

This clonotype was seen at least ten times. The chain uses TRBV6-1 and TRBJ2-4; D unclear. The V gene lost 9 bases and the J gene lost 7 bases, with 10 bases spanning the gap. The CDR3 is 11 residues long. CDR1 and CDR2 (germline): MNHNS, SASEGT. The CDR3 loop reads CASRTDNIQYF. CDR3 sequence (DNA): TGTGCCAGTCGGACGGATAACATTCAGTACTTC.

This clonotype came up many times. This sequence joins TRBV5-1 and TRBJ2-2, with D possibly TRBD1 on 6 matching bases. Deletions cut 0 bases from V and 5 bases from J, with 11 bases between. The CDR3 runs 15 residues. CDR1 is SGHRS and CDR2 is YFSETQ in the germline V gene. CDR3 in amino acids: CASSLAQGKTGELFF. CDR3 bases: TGCGCCAGCAGCTTGGCACAGGGAAAAACCGGGGAGCTGTTTTTT.

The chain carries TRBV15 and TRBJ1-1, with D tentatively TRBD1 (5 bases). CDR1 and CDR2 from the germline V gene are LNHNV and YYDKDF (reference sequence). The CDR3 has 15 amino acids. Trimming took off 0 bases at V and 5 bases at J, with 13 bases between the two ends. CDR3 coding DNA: TGTGCCACCAGCAGAGATTGGGGTGAGGGGACTGAAGCTTTCTTT. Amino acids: CATSRDWGEGTEAFF.

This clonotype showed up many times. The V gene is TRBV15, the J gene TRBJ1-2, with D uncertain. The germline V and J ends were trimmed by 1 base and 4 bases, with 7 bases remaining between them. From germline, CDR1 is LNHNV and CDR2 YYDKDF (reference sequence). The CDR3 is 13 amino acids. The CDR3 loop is CATSRGSRYGYTF. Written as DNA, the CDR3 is TGTGCCACCAGCAGAGGCAGCCGCTATGGCTACACCTTC.

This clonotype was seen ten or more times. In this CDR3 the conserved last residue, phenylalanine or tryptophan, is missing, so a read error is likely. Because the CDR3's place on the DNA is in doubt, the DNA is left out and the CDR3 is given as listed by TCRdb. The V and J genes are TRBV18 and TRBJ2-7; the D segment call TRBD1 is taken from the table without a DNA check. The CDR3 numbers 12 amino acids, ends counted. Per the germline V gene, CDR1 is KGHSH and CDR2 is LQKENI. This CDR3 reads CASSSDREGLLI.

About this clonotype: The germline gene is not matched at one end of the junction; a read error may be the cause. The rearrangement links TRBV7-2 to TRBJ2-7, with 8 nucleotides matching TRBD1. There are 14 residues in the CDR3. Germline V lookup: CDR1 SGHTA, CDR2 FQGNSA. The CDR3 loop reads CASSKDRVSSEQYF. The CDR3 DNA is TGTGCCAGCAGCAAGGACAGGGTCTCCTCCGAGCAGTACTTC.

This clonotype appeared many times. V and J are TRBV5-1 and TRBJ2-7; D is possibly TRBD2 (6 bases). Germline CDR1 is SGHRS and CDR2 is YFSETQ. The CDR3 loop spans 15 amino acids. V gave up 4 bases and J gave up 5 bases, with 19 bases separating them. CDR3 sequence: CASSISGGASNEQYF. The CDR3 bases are TGCGCCAGCAGCATCTCCGGAGGGGCTTCCAACGAGCAGTACTTC.

For the CDR3, the DNA is TGTGCCAGCAGGGCCTCAGGGGTTTACGGCGAGCAGTACTTC. Its protein product is CASRASGVYGEQYF. The V gene is TRBV6-1, the J gene TRBJ2-7; TRBD1 is a possible D gene (6 bases). Germline V gives CDR1 MNHNS, CDR2 SASEGT. The CDR3 contains 14 residues. V shed 6 bases and J shed 6 bases, with 18 bases lying between them.

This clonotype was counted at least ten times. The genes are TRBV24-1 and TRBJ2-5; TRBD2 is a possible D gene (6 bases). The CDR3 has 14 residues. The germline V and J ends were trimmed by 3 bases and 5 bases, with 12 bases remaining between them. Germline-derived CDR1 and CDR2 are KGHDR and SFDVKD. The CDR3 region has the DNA TGTGCCACCAGTGATGGAGGGCCTCCGGAGACCCAGTACTTC. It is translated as CATSDGGPPETQYF.

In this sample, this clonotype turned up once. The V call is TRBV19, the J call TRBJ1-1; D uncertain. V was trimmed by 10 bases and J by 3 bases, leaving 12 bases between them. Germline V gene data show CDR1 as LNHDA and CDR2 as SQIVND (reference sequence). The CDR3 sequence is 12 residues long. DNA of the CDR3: TGTGCCACCAAAACCTTGTACACTGAAGCTTTCTTT. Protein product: CATKTLYTEAFF. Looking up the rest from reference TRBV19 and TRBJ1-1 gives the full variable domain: DGGITQSPKYLFRKEGQNVTLSCEQNLNHDAMYWYRQDPGQGLRLIYYSQIVNDFQKGDIAEGYSVSREKKESFPLTVTSAQKNPTAFYLCATKTLYTEAFFGQGTRLTVV.

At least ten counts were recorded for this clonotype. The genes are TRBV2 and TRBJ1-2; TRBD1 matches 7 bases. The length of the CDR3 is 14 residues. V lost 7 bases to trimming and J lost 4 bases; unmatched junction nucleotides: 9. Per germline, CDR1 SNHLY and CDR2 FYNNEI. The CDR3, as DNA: TGTGCCAGCAACCCTACAGGGGTCTCCTATGGCTACACCTTC. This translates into CASNPTGVSYGYTF.

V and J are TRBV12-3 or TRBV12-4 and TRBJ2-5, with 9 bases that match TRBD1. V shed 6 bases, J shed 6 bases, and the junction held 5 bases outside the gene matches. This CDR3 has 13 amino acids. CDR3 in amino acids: CASSVQGAKTQYF. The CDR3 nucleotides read TGTGCCAGCAGCGTACAGGGGGCAAAGACCCAGTACTTC.

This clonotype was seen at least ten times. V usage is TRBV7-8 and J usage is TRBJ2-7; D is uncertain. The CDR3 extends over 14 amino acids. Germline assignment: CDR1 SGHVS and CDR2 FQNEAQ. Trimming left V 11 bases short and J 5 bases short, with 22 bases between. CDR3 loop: CAVSSYKGIDEQYF. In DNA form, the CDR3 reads TGTGCCGTAAGCAGTTACAAGGGTATCGACGAGCAGTACTTC.

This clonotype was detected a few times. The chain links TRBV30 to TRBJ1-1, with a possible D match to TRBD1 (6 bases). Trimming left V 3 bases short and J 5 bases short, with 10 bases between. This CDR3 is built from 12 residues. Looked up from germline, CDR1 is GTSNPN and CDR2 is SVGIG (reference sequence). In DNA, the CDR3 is TGTGCCTGGAGCAGTACAGGGACTGAAGCTTTCTTT. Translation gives CAWSSTGTEAFF.

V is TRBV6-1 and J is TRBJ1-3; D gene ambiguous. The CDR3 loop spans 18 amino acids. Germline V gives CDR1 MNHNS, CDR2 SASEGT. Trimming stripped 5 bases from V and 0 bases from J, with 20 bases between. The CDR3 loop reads CASSKPQRPGSSGNTIYF. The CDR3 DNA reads TGTGCCAGCAGTAAACCCCAACGGCCGGGGAGCTCTGGAAACACCATATATTTT.

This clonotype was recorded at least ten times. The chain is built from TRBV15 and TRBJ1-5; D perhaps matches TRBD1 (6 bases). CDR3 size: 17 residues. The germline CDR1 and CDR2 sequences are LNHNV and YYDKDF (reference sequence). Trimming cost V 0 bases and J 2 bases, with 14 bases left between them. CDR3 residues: CATSREGGRWGNQPQHF. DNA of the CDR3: TGTGCCACCAGCAGAGAAGGGGGAAGATGGGGCAATCAGCCCCAGCATTTT.

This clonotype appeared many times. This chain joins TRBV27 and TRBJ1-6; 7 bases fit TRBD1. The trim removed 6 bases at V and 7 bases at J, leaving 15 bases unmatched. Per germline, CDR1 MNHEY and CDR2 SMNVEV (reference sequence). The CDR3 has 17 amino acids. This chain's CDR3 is CASSLPVDRARNSPLHF. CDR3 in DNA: TGTGCCAGCAGCCTACCGGTCGACAGGGCTCGAAATTCACCCCTCCACTTT.